This T cell receptor (beta chain) comes out of a study of blood T cell repertoires in COVID-19. Study in general: The origin of the acute and convalescent COVID-19 samples was the United States, Italy and Spain. PBMCs, B-cell-depleted T cells, or T cells provided the cDNA or gDNA that made up the material.

This CDR3 comprises 14 residues. Germline-derived CDR1 and CDR2 are SGHRS and YFSETQ. The junction had 5 bases not matched to a gene; V was cut back by 4 bases and J by 2 bases. Original processing notes: How many nucleated cells were present was estimated from reference gene primer amplification. Assay used: immunoSEQ multiplex PCR; TCRdb lists only in-frame clones, some missing. The V and J calls and the clone size are those of that table, but D and trimming were determined from the DNA. This sample yields around 190,000 clones, of which roughly 82% are seen a single time; roughly 13% belongs to the top ten.

This receptor was identified in a human donor in a cohort sampled during active COVID-19. Sequencing used peripheral blood. The chain has TRBV5-1 and TRBJ1-1, with 7 nucleotides matching TRBD1. In nucleotides, the CDR3 is TGCGCCAGCAGCCAAAGGGACAGCAACACTGAAGCTTTCTTT. This codes for CASSQRDSNTEAFF.